Reported below is one T cell receptor (beta chain). Its matching antigen is unknown. This record belongs to a study of T cell responses to AZD1222 COVID-19 vaccine. Only in-frame clones appear in the TCRdb table, and some are missing; sequencing was by immunoSEQ multiplex PCR. The sample consists of 84,000 or so clones, more than 75% of them appearing once. Study-wide results and limits: Spike-wide vaccine-associated CD4 TCRs dominated at 160-218 and 743-854. Spike-specific TCR breadth and depth both grew after two AZD1222 doses. Baseline seropositivity characterized only a handful of AZD1222 recipients.

With 2 bases removed from V and 7 bases from J, the gap between germline ends came to 6 bases. CDR1 SGHAT and CDR2 FQNNGV come from the germline V gene. This CDR3 spans 12 amino acids. The sequencing used peripheral blood, collected on day 0 of MenACWY control vaccination. This sequence joins TRBV11-2 and TRBJ2-1, with no clear D. This TCR came from an adult in good health. CDR3 protein: CASSLNGNEQFF. DNA of the CDR3: TGTGCCAGCAGCTTAAACGGAAATGAGCAGTTCTTC.